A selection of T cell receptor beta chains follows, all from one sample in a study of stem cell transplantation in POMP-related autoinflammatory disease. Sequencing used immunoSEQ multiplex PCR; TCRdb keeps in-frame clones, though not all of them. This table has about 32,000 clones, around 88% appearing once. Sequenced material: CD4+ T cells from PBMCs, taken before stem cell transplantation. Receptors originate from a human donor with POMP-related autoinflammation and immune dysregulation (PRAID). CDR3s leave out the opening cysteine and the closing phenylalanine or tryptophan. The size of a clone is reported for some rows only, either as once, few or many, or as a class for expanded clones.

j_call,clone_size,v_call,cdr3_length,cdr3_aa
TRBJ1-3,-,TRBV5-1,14,ASSVGPPKGGNTIY
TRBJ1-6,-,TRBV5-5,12,ASSPYREDSPLH
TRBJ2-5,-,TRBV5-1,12,ASSRGGKGETQY
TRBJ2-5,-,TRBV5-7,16,ASSLGGQGNWGAETQY
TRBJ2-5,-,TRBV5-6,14,ASSLGPGPIQETQY
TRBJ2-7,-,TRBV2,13,ASRGSRARAYEQY
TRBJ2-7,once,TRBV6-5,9,ATSRGYEQY
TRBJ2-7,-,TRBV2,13,ASSGSSGGSNEQY
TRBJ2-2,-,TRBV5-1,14,ASSLDWTGGSGELF
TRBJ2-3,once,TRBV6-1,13,ASSEEQHSTDTQY
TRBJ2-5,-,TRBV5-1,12,ASSLEGGRETQY
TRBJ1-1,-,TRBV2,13,ASRVRTGGNTEAF
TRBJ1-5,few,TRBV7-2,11,ASSFVEDQPQH
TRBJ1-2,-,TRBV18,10,ASSPGDYGYT
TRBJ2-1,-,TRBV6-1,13,ASSEAGLTGGEQF
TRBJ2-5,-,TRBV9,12,ASSVVPGTSTQY
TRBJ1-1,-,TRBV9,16,ASSVVARGTPLFKGAF
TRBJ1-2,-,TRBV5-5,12,ASSFGPDRYGYT
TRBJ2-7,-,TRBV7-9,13,ASSFPPGLIDEQY
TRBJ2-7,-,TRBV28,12,ASRPYPPTYEQY
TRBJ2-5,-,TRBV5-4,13,ASSPGAGEEETQY
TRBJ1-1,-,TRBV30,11,ASSSSMNTEAF
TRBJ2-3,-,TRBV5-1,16,ASSLGGVATSSTDTQY
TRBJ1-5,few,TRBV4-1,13,ASSQEGVVGSPQH
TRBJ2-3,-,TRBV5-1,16,ASSLASGHSHSTDTQY
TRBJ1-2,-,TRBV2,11,ASSPQGTYGYT
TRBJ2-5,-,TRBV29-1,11,SVDRVSQETQY
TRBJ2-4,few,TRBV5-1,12,ASSSGGRPNIQY
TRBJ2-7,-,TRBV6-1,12,ASNRDRLNHEQY
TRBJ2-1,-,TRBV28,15,ASSLWGWASGLDEQF
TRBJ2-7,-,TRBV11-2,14,ASSPGTVAFTYEQY
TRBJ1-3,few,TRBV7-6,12,ASSPTGSGNTIY
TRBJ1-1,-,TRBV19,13,ASSISPGDGPKAF
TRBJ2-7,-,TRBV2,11,ARPGQLPYEQY
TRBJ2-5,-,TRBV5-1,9,ASSTQETQY
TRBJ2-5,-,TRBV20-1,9,SAQAEETQY
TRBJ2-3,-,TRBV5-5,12,ASSLVLTTDTQY